The 30 T cell receptor beta chains below come from one sample, sequenced in a study of OX40 agonist ivuxolimab in advanced cancers. The method was immunoSEQ multiplex PCR; TCRdb's version includes in-frame clones alone and lacks a portion of them. The sample holds 15,000 to 20,000 clones, 80% to 90% seen once. Sequencing was performed on CD4+ or CD8+ T cells sorted from blood, taken in a trial of the OX40 agonist ivuxolimab. The receptors come from an adult with an advanced solid tumor such as melanoma, head and neck, liver or kidney cancer.

The rearrangement joins TRBV29-1 to TRBJ1-1; no clear D gene. The V and J ends lost 6 bases and 1 base respectively, with 6 bases between them. CDR1 and CDR2 from the germline V gene are SQVTM and ANQGSEA. The CDR3 covers 11 residues. The CDR3 nucleotides read TGCAGCGTACCGGGGAACACTGAAGCTTTCTTT. Translated: CSVPGNTEAFF.

The chain joins TRBV27 to TRBJ2-1; 10 positions match TRBD2. J was trimmed by 7 bases and V by 0 bases; bases with no gene match: 6. The length of the CDR3 is 16 residues. The germline V gene encodes CDR1 MNHEY and CDR2 SMNVEV (reference sequence). The CDR3 protein is CASSLSASGSKNEQFF. The CDR3 nucleotides read TGTGCCAGCAGTTTATCGGCTAGCGGGAGTAAGAATGAGCAGTTCTTC.

With respect to this clone: This could be a read error, since a much larger clone is one nucleotide away. In the same sample, other DNA sequences code for this CDR3. V is TRBV7-9 and J is TRBJ2-7; the match to TRBD1 covers 8 bases. Germline CDR1 is SEHNR and CDR2 is FQNEAQ (reference sequence). This CDR3 comprises 14 residues. The CDR3 loop is CASSTSGTGYEQYF. DNA for the CDR3: TGTGCCAGCAGCACCTCCGGGACAGGCTACGAGCAGTATTTC.

J is TRBJ2-6 and V is TRBV4-2, with 9 bases that match TRBD1. The CDR3 is made up of 24 amino acids. The germline CDR1 and CDR2 sequences are LGHNA and YNFKEQ. The V segment lost 2 bases and the J segment 0 bases; nucleotides outside the gene matches: 23. Here the CDR3 reads CASSQKRGFGGQGPTLSGANVLTF. The CDR3, as DNA: TGTGCCAGCAGCCAAAAGAGGGGGTTTGGGGGACAGGGCCCCACTCTCTCTGGGGCCAACGTCCTGACTTTC.

The rearrangement links TRBV4-2 to TRBJ1-2, with D unresolved. This CDR3 has 16 amino acids. The V gene lost 2 bases and the J gene lost 1 base, with 14 bases spanning the gap. Germline V gives CDR1 LGHNA, CDR2 YNFKEQ. CDR3 sequence (DNA): TGTGCCAGCAGCCAACCTCTCGGGAACCGTAACTATGGCTACACCTTC. Its translation is CASSQPLGNRNYGYTF.

A word on this clone: This CDR3 is also generated by other DNA sequences in the sample. V gene TRBV5-6 combines with J gene TRBJ2-1; D is unclear. There are 11 residues in the CDR3. Deletions cut 2 bases from V and 6 bases from J, with 3 bases between. Germline assignment: CDR1 SGHDT and CDR2 YYEEEE. Here the CDR3 DNA reads TGTGCCAGCAGCTTCAGCAATGAGCAGTTCTTC. Amino acid sequence: CASSFSNEQFF.

CDR3 nucleotides: TGTGCCAGCAGTGAAGCGCGTAACGGTTATGTAACAGGGGGTTCCTACGAGCAGTACTTC. It translates to CASSEARNGYVTGGSYEQYF. The V call is TRBV6-1, the J call TRBJ2-7, with 8 bases identical to TRBD1. This CDR3 has 20 residues. From germline, CDR1 is MNHNS and CDR2 SASEGT. The V and J ends lost 0 bases and 1 base, in that order; junction bases with no gene match: 17.

This chain uses TRBV9 with TRBJ2-5, with 7 bases aligning to TRBD2. V lost 0 bases, J lost 5 bases, and 7 bases stayed unmatched. The CDR3 loop spans 15 amino acids. From germline, CDR1 is SGDLS and CDR2 YYNGEE. The CDR3 spells CASSVGGSGGETQYF. DNA for the CDR3: TGTGCCAGCAGCGTAGGCGGGAGCGGAGGGGAGACCCAGTACTTC.

This clone has just one count. The rearrangement uses TRBV9 and TRBJ2-3; D tentatively fits TRBD1 or TRBD2 (6 bases each). Between the trimmed V and J ends, which lost 8 bases and 3 bases, there was a span of 16 bases. Germline V gives CDR1 SGDLS, CDR2 YYNGEE. The CDR3 contains 14 residues. This CDR3 reads CASTPTGATDTQYF. The CDR3 bases are TGTGCCAGTACGCCCACGGGGGCGACAGATACGCAGTATTTT.

The chain carries TRBV11-2 and TRBJ2-1; TRBD2 matches at 7 bases. Per the germline V gene, CDR1 is SGHAT and CDR2 is FQNNGV. The ends lost 2 bases at V and 2 bases at J; junction bases unmatched: 6. The CDR3 is made up of 16 amino acids. The DNA for the CDR3 is TGTGCCAGCAGCTTATTTGCGGGAGCGGCCTACAATGAGCAGTTCTTC. This gives the protein CASSLFAGAAYNEQFF.

The chain couples TRBV15 to TRBJ2-7, with a weak D call TRBD2 (5 bases). This CDR3 has 13 amino acids. Looked up from germline, CDR1 is LNHNV and CDR2 is YYDKDF (reference sequence). V was trimmed by 5 bases and J by 2 bases, leaving 10 bases between them. CDR3 residues: CATSVARTYEQYF. The CDR3 region has the DNA TGTGCCACCAGCGTAGCGAGGACCTACGAGCAGTACTTC.

The chain carries TRBV5-6 and TRBJ1-5; D is perhaps TRBD1 (6 bases). CDR1 is SGHDT and CDR2 is YYEEEE in the germline V gene. The V and J ends lost 0 bases and 6 bases respectively, with 16 bases between them. This CDR3 is 16 amino acids long. CDR3 nucleotides: TGTGCCAGCAGCTTGGCCAATTGGGGGGGCGGTCAGCCCCAGCATTTT. Residues: CASSLANWGGGQPQHF.

This clone was counted a single time. The chain combines TRBV27 with TRBJ1-2; 7 nucleotides line up with TRBD1. The CDR3 runs to 15 residues. Trimming removed 2 bases from V and 6 bases from J; junction bases left unmatched: 9. Germline CDR1 and CDR2: MNHEY and SMNVEV (reference sequence). This CDR3 is CASSLGGGLRDGYTF. Here the CDR3 DNA reads TGTGCCAGCAGTTTAGGAGGGGGCCTCCGGGATGGCTACACCTTC.

This clone was counted once. The chain joins TRBV10-2 to TRBJ2-5; D is possibly TRBD1 (5 bases). The CDR3 is 14 amino acids. The V end lost 6 bases, the J end lost 1 base, and 12 bases lay between the germline ends. CDR1 is WSHSY and CDR2 is SAAADI in the germline V gene. The CDR3 DNA reads as TGCGCCAGCAGCACAACAGGATTCCAAGAGACCCAGTACTTC. It encodes CASSTTGFQETQYF.

This clone was found once. The chain links TRBV30 to TRBJ1-5; 10 bases match TRBD1. With V trimmed by 1 base and J by 0 bases, 12 bases remained unmatched. The CDR3 spans 19 residues. Per germline, CDR1 GTSNPN and CDR2 SVGIG (reference sequence). CDR3 residues: CAWSGRQGAKFYSNQPQHF. The CDR3 coding sequence is TGTGCCTGGAGTGGGAGACAGGGGGCTAAATTTTATAGCAATCAGCCCCAGCATTTT.

The chain couples TRBV10-1 to TRBJ1-5; D not certain. V was shortened by 5 bases and J by 7 bases, with 9 bases between the two germline ends. The CDR3 sequence is 12 residues long. CDR1 is WNHNN and CDR2 is SYGVQD in the germline V gene (reference sequence). CDR3 in DNA: TGCGCCAGCAGTAACGTCGGGCAGCCCCAGCATTTT. Its protein product is CASSNVGQPQHF.

In its sample, this clone ranks as medium-sized. This chain links TRBV5-5 with TRBJ1-2; 7 bases align to TRBD1. Germline V gene data show CDR1 as SGHKS and CDR2 as YYEKEE (reference sequence). The CDR3 covers 15 residues. V shed 1 base and J 5 bases; nucleotides not matched to a gene: 8. The CDR3 sequence is CASSLSYDRVYGYTF. The DNA of the CDR3 is TGTGCCAGCAGCTTGTCCTACGACAGGGTGTATGGCTACACCTTC.

This rearrangement joins TRBV10-3 to TRBJ1-2, with D unclear. Trimming pared 0 bases from V and 1 base from J, leaving 12 bases between. The CDR3 has 16 amino acids. Germline values: CDR1 ENHRY, CDR2 SYGVKD. The CDR3 loop is CAISESRLTFNYGYTF. The CDR3, as DNA: TGTGCCATCAGTGAGTCTCGCCTGACTTTTAACTATGGCTACACCTTC.

This sequence joins TRBV14 and TRBJ2-7, with 9 positions matching TRBD2. The CDR3 has 14 residues. The V gene end was trimmed by 2 bases and the J gene end by 4 bases; junction bases not matched to a gene: 3. CDR1 and CDR2 from the germline V gene are SGHDN and FVKESK. This CDR3 is CASSQLAGRYEQYF. The CDR3 DNA sequence: TGTGCCAGCAGCCAACTAGCGGGAAGGTACGAGCAGTACTTC.

The rearrangement joins TRBV5-4 to TRBJ2-7, with 12 bases aligning to TRBD2. Unmatched junction bases numbered 3, after V lost 4 bases and J lost 1 base. Per the germline V gene, CDR1 is SGHNT and CDR2 is YYREEE (reference sequence). The CDR3 is 15 residues long. CDR3 DNA: TGTGCCAGCAGCATAGGACTAGCGGGATCCTACGAGCAGTACTTC. Encoded protein: CASSIGLAGSYEQYF.

The rearrangement joins TRBV5-6 to TRBJ2-7, with 8 bases lining up with TRBD1. The J segment lost 7 bases and the V segment lost 4 bases, leaving 16 bases of the junction unmatched. This CDR3 spans 16 amino acids. Germline values: CDR1 SGHDT, CDR2 YYEEEE. CDR3 sequence (DNA): TGTGCCAGCAGCCCGAACCTGCAGGGGGCTAGAGAGGAGCAGTACTTC. This codes for CASSPNLQGAREEQYF.

The chain joins TRBV7-9 to TRBJ2-1, with no clear D. Germline values: CDR1 SEHNR, CDR2 FQNEAQ (reference sequence). CDR3 length: 12 amino acids. The V end lost 2 bases, the J end lost 5 bases, and 4 bases lay between the germline ends. The CDR3 bases are TGTGCCAGCAGCTTAAAGGACAATGAGCAGTTCTTC. It encodes CASSLKDNEQFF.

This clone was seen more than once but under ten times. The V call is TRBV10-3, the J call TRBJ1-2; maybe TRBD1 (6 bases). V was clipped by 2 bases and J by 9 bases, with 10 bases between them. Per germline, CDR1 ENHRY and CDR2 SYGVKD. This CDR3 region has 12 residues. CDR3 amino acids: CAISEARGSYTF. CDR3 in DNA: TGTGCCATCAGTGAGGCCAGGGGAAGCTACACCTTC.

The gene calls are TRBV6-1 and TRBJ2-3; TRBD2 agrees at 7 bases. Germline V gene lookup returns CDR1 MNHNS and CDR2 SASEGT. The CDR3 runs 15 residues. V lost 1 base and J lost 0; bases outside the gene matches: 1. In nucleotides, the CDR3 is TGTGCCAGCAGTGAAGTTAGCGGGAGCACAGATACGCAGTATTTT. Translating gives CASSEVSGSTDTQYF.

This chain joins TRBV14 and TRBJ1-2, with D maybe TRBD1 (5 bases). Trimming shortened V by 4 bases and J by 7 bases, and 22 bases separated the two germline ends. CDR3 length equals 16 residues. CDR1 SGHDN and CDR2 FVKESK come from the germline V gene. CDR3: CASSLPGGQDSSGYTF. DNA for the CDR3: TGTGCCAGCAGCCTACCGGGGGGTCAGGACTCCTCTGGCTACACCTTC.

The chain is built from TRBV11-3 and TRBJ2-7, with a tentative D call TRBD1 (6 bases). The V gene lost 4 bases and the J gene lost 6 bases, with 13 bases spanning the gap. This CDR3 comprises 13 residues. Germline V CDR1 and CDR2: SGHNT, YENEEA. CDR3 in DNA: TGTGCCAGCAGCTCCAAACAAGGGGGCGAGCAGTACTTC. It translates to CASSSKQGGEQYF.

The genes are TRBV6-1 and TRBJ1-2; 8 positions match TRBD1. The CDR3 is 14 amino acids. Germline CDR1 reads MNHNS; CDR2 reads SASEGT. The trim removed 7 bases at V and 9 bases at J, leaving 13 bases unmatched. Here the CDR3 reads CASISIGQGHRYTF. Written as DNA, the CDR3 is TGTGCCAGCATCTCTATAGGACAGGGACACCGCTACACCTTC.

The CDR3 sequence is CASSVDGSTEQFF. The CDR3, as DNA: TGTGCCAGCAGCGTAGACGGGAGCACCGAGCAGTTCTTC. V and J are TRBV9 and TRBJ2-1, with D possibly TRBD2 on 6 matching bases. This CDR3 has 13 residues. Looked up from germline, CDR1 is SGDLS and CDR2 is YYNGEE. The V end was cut by 0 bases, the J end by 10 bases, with 11 bases between.

The chain uses TRBV5-5 and TRBJ1-2; the match to TRBD1 covers 10 bases. J was trimmed by 4 bases and V by 5 bases; bases with no gene match: 8. Germline values: CDR1 SGHKS, CDR2 YYEKEE (reference sequence). This CDR3 has 15 amino acids. The CDR3 nucleotides are TGTGCCAGCAGACTCGACAGGGGGCGCGTCTATGGCTACACCTTC. Translation gives CASRLDRGRVYGYTF.

This sequence joins TRBV27 and TRBJ1-6; no definite D call. The CDR3 length is 13 residues. Trimming removed 0 bases at V and 10 bases at J, with 7 bases between. CDR1 is MNHEY, CDR2 SMNVEV, per germline (reference sequence). The CDR3 sequence is CASSLSQKSPLHF. The CDR3 coding sequence is TGTGCCAGCAGTTTATCGCAGAAATCACCCCTCCACTTT.